This T cell receptor (beta chain) comes out of a study of blood T cell repertoires in COVID-19. This CDR3 comprises 15 residues. V lost 0 bases to trimming and J lost 4 bases; unmatched junction nucleotides: 4. Germline V gene sequence: CDR1 MNHEY, CDR2 SVGAGI. Using immunoSEQ multiplex PCR, the repertoire was profiled, and TCRdb retains in-frame clones only, with some absent. The repertoire consists of roughly 24,000 clones, with 77% occurring once and the leading ten covering around 16%. The sample was peripheral blood. The chain recombines TRBV6-5 with TRBJ2-7, with 9 bases that match TRBD1. The TCR sequence derives from a man of 80 years or more with active or convalescent COVID-19. Here the CDR3 DNA reads TGTGCCAGCAGTTACTCGGTGACAGGGGGATACGAGCAGTACTTC. Translation gives CASSYSVTGGYEQYF.